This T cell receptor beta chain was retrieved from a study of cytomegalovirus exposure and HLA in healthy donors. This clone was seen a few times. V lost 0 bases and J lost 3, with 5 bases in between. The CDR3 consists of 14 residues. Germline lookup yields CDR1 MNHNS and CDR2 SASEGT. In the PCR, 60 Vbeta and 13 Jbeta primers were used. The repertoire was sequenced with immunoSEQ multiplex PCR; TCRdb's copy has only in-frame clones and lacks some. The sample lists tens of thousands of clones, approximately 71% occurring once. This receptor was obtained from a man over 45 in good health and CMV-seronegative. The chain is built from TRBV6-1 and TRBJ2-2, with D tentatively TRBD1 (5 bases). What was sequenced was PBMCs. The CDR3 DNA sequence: TGTGCCAGCAGTGAAGCAGGGGACACCGGGGAGCTGTTTTTT. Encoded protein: CASSEAGDTGELFF.